This T cell receptor (beta chain) was captured by sequencing in a study of blood T cell repertoires in COVID-19 (TCRdb year 2020). Context from the whole study: Samples from collaborators originated in the United States, Italy and Spain and spanned both the acute and convalescent phases of COVID-19. The prospective study material was composed of cDNA or gDNA derived from T cells, B-cell-depleted T cells, or PBMCs. Subjects who had been exposed to COVID-19, were actively infected with it, or had recovered from it provided the deeply sampled blood TCRbeta repertoires that made up the dataset. The sample metadata nearly always contained a de-identified subject ID, COVID-19 status, age in years and sex. Where available, HLA class I and class II types were taken from metadata supplied by the sample provider and were not determined by assay-based typing. The samples were drawn from two sources: the first 160 participants of the ongoing ImmuneRACE study, and 1,254 subjects contributed by 6 global collaborators. A freely available public database, intended as a resource for researchers studying the immune response to SARS-CoV-2, is where the repertoires were released. General findings and caveats noted by the study authors: Clinical and demographic metadata were provided uncurated, with the amount varying by source and participant.

TCRbeta CDR3 regions were amplified from genomic DNA by means of the immunoSEQ Assay, a bias-controlled multiplex PCR. On the study's bioinformatics: The number of nucleated cells in each sample was estimated from the amplification of reference gene primers within the assay. Sequence reads were collapsed and filtered to measure the absolute abundance of every unique TCRbeta CDR3 rearrangement. Productive Simpson clonality was computed per sample as the square root of Simpson's diversity index over productive rearrangements. In its TCRdb copy, this immuneACCESS table keeps in-frame sequences only and misses some clones. Where compared with another copy, unresolved V genes explain less than half of these, and the others have no known cause. The DNA was the basis for D and trimming; V, J and clone size are from that table. The sample profile shows some 350,000 clones; 80% to 90% of them were found once. In total, the top ten clones hold around 3% of the sample.

On this clone: The target of this receptor is not known. Per-nucleotide qualities are absent, and no much larger clonotype sits a single base away.

As encoded in the germline V gene, CDR1 is MGHDK while CDR2 is SYGVNS. V trim: 7 bases; J trim: 3 bases; unmatched bases: 5. Reading from cysteine to phenylalanine, the CDR3 counts 14 amino acids. Only the CDR3 part of the read is kept: 42 bases, read in frame from the first base. One collaborating source in Seattle enrolled patients while the patients were actively infected and followed the patients over time throughout the course of disease. Each collaborating institution followed its own protocols to collect whole blood in K2EDTA tubes. For TCRbeta analysis, collaborator samples were shipped as frozen whole blood, as isolated PBMCs, or as DNA extracted from either sample type.

The sequence was obtained from a woman aged 30 to 39 with COVID-19, enrolled during active disease. The rearranged chain carries TRBV25-1 and TRBJ1-1, and TRBD1 matches 10 of the central bases. Material for sequencing was peripheral blood. The DNA sequence follows: TGTGCCAGCAAGGACAGGGGGAGGGACACTGAAGCTTTCTTT. Translated, it reads CASKDRGRDTEAFF.